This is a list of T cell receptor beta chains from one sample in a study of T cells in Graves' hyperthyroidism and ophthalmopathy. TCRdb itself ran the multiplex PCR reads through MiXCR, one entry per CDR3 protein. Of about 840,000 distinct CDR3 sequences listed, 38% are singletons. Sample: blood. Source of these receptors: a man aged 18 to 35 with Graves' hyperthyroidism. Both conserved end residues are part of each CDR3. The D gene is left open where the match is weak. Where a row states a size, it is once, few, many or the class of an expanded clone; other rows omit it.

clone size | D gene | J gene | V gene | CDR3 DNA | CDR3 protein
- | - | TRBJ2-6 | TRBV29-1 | TGCAGCCCTGTCCACAGGAGTATCTCTGGGGCCAACGTCCTGACTTTC | CSPVHRSISGANVLTF
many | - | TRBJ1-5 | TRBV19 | TGTGCCAGTAGGGACTCGGGCCCTAGCAATCAGCCCCAGCATTTT | CASRDSGPSNQPQHF
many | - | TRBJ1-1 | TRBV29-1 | TGCAGCGACGCGGGGGCAGTTTACACTGAAGCTTTCTTT | CSDAGAVYTEAFF
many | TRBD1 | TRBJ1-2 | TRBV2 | TGTGCCACGGGACAGGGGATAGGTGGCTACACCTTC | CATGQGIGGYTF
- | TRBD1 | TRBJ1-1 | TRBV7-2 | TGTGCCAGCAGCTTATGGGACAGGGGTATGAACACTGAAGCTTTCTTT | CASSLWDRGMNTEAFF
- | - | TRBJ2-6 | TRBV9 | TGTGCCAGCAGCGTAGAATGGGGGGCGGCCGGGGCCAACGTCCTGACTTTC | CASSVEWGAAGANVLTF
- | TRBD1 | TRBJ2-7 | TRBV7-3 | TGTGCCAGCAGCTTTCGAGACAGGGGGCCGGGCGGGGAGCAGTACTTC | CASSFRDRGPGGEQYF
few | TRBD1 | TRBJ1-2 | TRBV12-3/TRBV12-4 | TGTGCCAGCCGAGGGAAGGGGACAGGGGCTTGTTACTATGGCTACACCTTC | CASRGKGTGACYYGYTF
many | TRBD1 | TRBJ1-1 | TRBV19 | TGTGCCAGTAGCGACAGGGGAACTGAAGCTTTCTTT | CASSDRGTEAFF
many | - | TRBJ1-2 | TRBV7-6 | TGTGCCAGCACCCCGACAATCTGGGGGAACTATGGCTACACCTTC | CASTPTIWGNYGYTF
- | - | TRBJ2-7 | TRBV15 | TGTGCCACCAGCAGAGAAGGGGGGACGGGAGTCTATTACGAGCAGTACTTC | CATSREGGTGVYYEQYF
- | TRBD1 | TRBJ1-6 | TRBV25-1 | TGTGCCAGCAGTGCCGGGACAGAGTATAATTCACCCCTCCACTTT | CASSAGTEYNSPLHF
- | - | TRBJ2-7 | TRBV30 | TGTGCCTGGAGGGGAGGCTACGAGCAGTACTTC | CAWRGGYEQYF
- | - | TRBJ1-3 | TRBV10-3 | TGTGCCAGCAGTGCCAGGGGAGCTGGAAACACCATATATTTT | CASSARGAGNTIYF
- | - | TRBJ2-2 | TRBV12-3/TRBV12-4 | TGTGCCAGCAGTTTCAGTCCCTACGAGGCCGGGGAGCTGTTTTTT | CASSFSPYEAGELFF
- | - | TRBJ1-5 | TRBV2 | TGTGCCAGCAGTGCAACGCCATTCTATAGCAATCAGCCCCAGCATTTT | CASSATPFYSNQPQHF
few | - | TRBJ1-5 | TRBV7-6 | TGTGCCAGCAGCTTAGCGTCGGGGAGGGGCAATCAGCCCCAGCATTTT | CASSLASGRGNQPQHF
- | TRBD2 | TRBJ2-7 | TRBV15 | TGTGCCAGTTCGTCTAGCGGGAGTAACGAGCAGTACTTC | CASSSSGSNEQYF
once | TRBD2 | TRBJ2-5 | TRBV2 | TGTGCCAGCAGTAAAATCAGCTTCGGCTCGGGGGGAGAGACCCAGTACTTC | CASSKISFGSGGETQYF
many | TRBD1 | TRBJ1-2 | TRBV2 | TGTGCCAGCAGTACTAACAGGGGCAGTGGCTACACCTTC | CASSTNRGSGYTF
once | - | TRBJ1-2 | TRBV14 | TGTGCCAGCGGCCAATTGGCAGGGCCCTTC | CASGQLAGPF
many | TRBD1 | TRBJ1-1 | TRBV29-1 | TGCAGCGCCCATGACAGGGAAACTGAAGCTTTCTTT | CSAHDRETEAFF
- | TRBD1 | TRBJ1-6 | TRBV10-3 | TGTGCCATCAAGGGGACAGCTAATTCACCCCTCCACTTT | CAIKGTANSPLHF
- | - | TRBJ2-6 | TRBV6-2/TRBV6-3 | TGTGCCAGCAGTTTGGTGCGGAGCTCTGGGGCCAACGTCCTGACTTTC | CASSLVRSSGANVLTF
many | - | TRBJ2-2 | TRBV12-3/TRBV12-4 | TGTGCCAGCAGTCTACAGGGATGGGGCGGGGAGCTGTTTTTT | CASSLQGWGGELFF
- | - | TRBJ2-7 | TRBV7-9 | TGTGCCAGCAGCCAAGAGACTAGAGTCTACGAGCAGTACTTC | CASSQETRVYEQYF
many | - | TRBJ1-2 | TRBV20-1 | TGCAGTGCTAGACGGGGTTTAGATGGCTACACCTTC | CSARRGLDGYTF
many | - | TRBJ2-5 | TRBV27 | TGTGCCAGCAGTTTCCGCCTCCAAGAGACCCAGTACTTC | CASSFRLQETQYF
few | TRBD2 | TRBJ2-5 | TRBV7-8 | TGTGCCAGCAGTTCCGGACTAGCTCCTAGAGAGACCCAGTACTTC | CASSSGLAPRETQYF
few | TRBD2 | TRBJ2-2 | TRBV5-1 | TGCGCCAGCAGCTTGGTAGCCCGGGAGGTCTACACCGGGGAGCTGTTTTTT | CASSLVAREVYTGELFF
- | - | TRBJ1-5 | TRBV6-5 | TGTGCCACCAGGAACAATCAGCCCCAGCATTTT | CATRNNQPQHF
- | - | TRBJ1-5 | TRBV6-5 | TGTGCCAGCAGTTTCCGCTATGACAGCAATCAGCCCCAGCATTTT | CASSFRYDSNQPQHF
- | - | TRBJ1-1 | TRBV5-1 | TGCGCCAGCAGCTCCTGGGGCCACGGGAAGAACACTGAAGCTTTCTTT | CASSSWGHGKNTEAFF
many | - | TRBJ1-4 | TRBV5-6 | TGTGCCAGCAGCTCGTCGGGACGGAATGTTTTT | CASSSSGRNVF
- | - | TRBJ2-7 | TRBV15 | TGCGCCAGCAGCCAAGATCCTTGGGAGCAGTACTTC | CASSQDPWEQYF
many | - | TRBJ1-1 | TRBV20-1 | TGCAGTGCTAGCGCGCTCACTGAAGCTTTCTTT | CSASALTEAFF
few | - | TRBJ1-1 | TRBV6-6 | TGTGCCAGCAGAGTGGGGGCTCGGACTGAAGCTTTCTTT | CASRVGARTEAFF
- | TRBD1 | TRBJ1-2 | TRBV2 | TGTGCCAGCAGTTTCGGACAGGGTATGGGTGGCTACACCTTC | CASSFGQGMGGYTF
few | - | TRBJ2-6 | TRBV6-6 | TGTGCCAGCAGTTCCCGTCAGGGTTCTGGGGCCAACGTCCTGACTTTC | CASSSRQGSGANVLTF
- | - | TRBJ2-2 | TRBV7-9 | TGTGCCAGCAGCTTAGGTACCCTGGGACTGTACACCGGGGAGCTGTTTTTT | CASSLGTLGLYTGELFF
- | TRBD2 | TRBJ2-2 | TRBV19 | TGTGCCAGCAGCTTCGGGGGGGAGGAGCTGTTTTTT | CASSFGGEELFF
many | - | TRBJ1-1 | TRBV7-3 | TGTGCCAGCAGCCTGCGAGGGGACACTGAAGCTTTCTTT | CASSLRGDTEAFF
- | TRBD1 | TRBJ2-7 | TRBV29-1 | TGCAGCGTTGGGACAGGGGTCACCGGGGAGCAGTACTTC | CSVGTGVTGEQYF
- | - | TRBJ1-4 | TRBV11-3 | TGTGCCAGCAGCACAGGAATCGGGGAAGAAAAACTGTTTTTT | CASSTGIGEEKLFF
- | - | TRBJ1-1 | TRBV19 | TGTGCCAGTAGCTATAGGGGGACCTTCACTGAAGCTTTCTTT | CASSYRGTFTEAFF
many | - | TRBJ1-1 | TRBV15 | TGTGCCACCAGCAGAGCCCAGGGGAGCACTGAAGCTTTCTTT | CATSRAQGSTEAFF
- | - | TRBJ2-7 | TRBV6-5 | TGTGCCAGCAGCCCTCCCAATTCAAGGTTAGACTACGAGCAGTACTTC | CASSPPNSRLDYEQYF
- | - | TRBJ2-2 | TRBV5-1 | TGCGCCAGCAGCTCGGATGAGACCGGGGAGCTGTTTTTT | CASSSDETGELFF
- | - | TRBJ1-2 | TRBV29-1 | TGCAGCGTTCAAGAGGGACACCGGGCAGGAGGTGGCTACACCTTC | CSVQEGHRAGGGYTF
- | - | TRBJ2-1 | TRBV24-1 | TGTGCCACCAGTGCCGGGGTCAACAATGAGCAGTTCTTC | CATSAGVNNEQFF